These T cell receptor beta chains were read from a single sample in a study of CD8+CD57+ T cells in acquired aplastic anemia. TCRdb re-called the reads with MiXCR, one entry per CDR3 protein. The data hold about 260,000 distinct CDR3 sequences, with roughly 82% observed a single time. Input material: sorted CD4+, CD8+, or CD8+CD57+ T cells (not recorded which) from PBMCs. The receptors come from a human donor with aplastic anemia. Both conserved end residues are part of each CDR3. The order of the fields is clone size, J gene, V gene, D gene, CDR3 protein, CDR3 DNA. D genes are given only for firm matches. Size is stated for part of the rows, as once, few or many counts, or as a class when the clone is expanded.

>.|TRBJ1-2|TRBV19|.
CASSDHTGSGGYTF
TGTGCCAGTAGTGATCACACGGGATCGGGCGGCTACACCTTC
>once|TRBJ2-2|TRBV7-9|TRBD1
CASSLGQGDTGELFF
TGTGCCAGCAGCCTCGGACAGGGGGACACCGGGGAGCTGTTTTTT
>.|TRBJ1-6|TRBV29-1|.
CSVEPLPPRSSYNSPLHF
TGCAGCGTTGAACCCCTGCCCCCGAGGAGCTCCTATAATTCACCCCTCCACTTT
>.|TRBJ2-3|TRBV7-2|.
CASSLAGGPDTPYTQYF
TGTGCCAGCAGCTTAGCGGGGGGACCCGATACGCCGTATACGCAGTATTTT
>.|TRBJ2-7|TRBV7-9|TRBD1
CASSLYLTGNTEAYF
TGTGCCAGCAGCTTATATCTGACAGGGAACACTGAAGCTTACTTC
>.|TRBJ2-7|TRBV7-2|TRBD1
CASSSRTGHLSYEQYF
TGTGCCAGCAGCTCGCGGACAGGCCATCTCTCCTACGAGCAGTACTTC
>.|TRBJ2-7|TRBV7-8|TRBD2
CASSFAGGPHTHF
TGTGCCAGCAGCTTTGCGGGAGGTCCCCATACGCACTTC
>.|TRBJ2-5|TRBV9|.
CATSRGARQGTKNF
TGTGCCACCAGCAGGGGGGCCCGCCAAGGAACCAAGAACTTC
>.|TRBJ1-1|TRBV5-6|.
CASSLREGGPGTEAFF
TGTGCCAGCAGCTTGCGGGAGGGGGGGCCGGGCACTGAAGCTTTCTTT
>.|TRBJ2-7|TRBV7-3|.
CATCSRALADEHYF
TGTGCCACCTGCAGCCGGGCCCTAGCCGACGAACACTACTTC
>.|TRBJ1-6|TRBV7-9|TRBD1
CASSSDRGTGGNSLHF
TGTGCCAGCAGCTCAGACCGGGGGACAGGGGGCAATAGTCTCCACTTT
>.|TRBJ2-3|TRBV5-5|.
CASSARLTDTQYF
TGTGCCAGCAGCGCTAGGCTAACAGATACGCAGTATTTT
>.|TRBJ2-7|TRBV7-2|.
CASSLAAWPDTQYF
TGTGCCAGCAGCTTAGCGGCATGGCCCGATACGCAGTACTTC
>.|TRBJ1-2|TRBV25-1|.
CASSVPFRVAIFLCANYGYTF
TGTGCCAGCAGTGTCCCTTTTAGGGTGGCTATATTCTTATGTGCTAACTATGGCTACACCTTC
>.|TRBJ2-3|TRBV19|.
CASSLDRGTDSYYF
TGTGCCAGCAGTTTAGATCGAGGAACCGATAGCTACTATTTT
>many|TRBJ2-3|TRBV27|.
CASSLGGFGADTQYF
TGTGCCAGCAGTTTGGGAGGATTTGGCGCAGATACGCAGTATTTT
>.|TRBJ2-3|TRBV20-1|TRBD2
CSAWGSASGDGGTDTQYF
TGCAGTGCTTGGGGTTCGGCTAGCGGGGACGGGGGCACAGATACGCAGTATTTT
>.|TRBJ2-5|TRBV7-9|TRBD1
CAGQGDRTAQYF
TGTGCCGGACAGGGAGATCGGACGGCCCAGTACTTC
>.|TRBJ2-6|TRBV7-2|.
CASSLGSVPSGANVLTF
TGTGCTAGCAGCCTAGGGAGCGTCCCCTCTGGGGCCAACGTCCTGACTTTC
>.|TRBJ1-6|TRBV7-9|.
CASSLGEGGNTAALHF
TGTGCCAGCAGCTTAGGGGAGGGCGGGAATACTGCAGCTCTCCACTTT
>.|TRBJ2-1|TRBV9|.
CASSVGGGNTEDQQFF
TGTGCCAGCAGCGTAGGGGGCGGAAACACAGAGGATCAGCAGTTCTTC
>.|TRBJ2-7|TRBV20-1|TRBD2
CSARKGLAGGFEQYF
TGCAGTGCTAGAAAAGGACTAGCGGGAGGTTTTGAGCAGTACTTC
>.|TRBJ2-5|TRBV29-1|.
CSDTGATSETQYF
TGCAGCGATACAGGAGCCACATCGGAGACCCAGTACTTC
>.|TRBJ2-3|TRBV5-5|.
CASGYRSTDTQYF
TGTGCCAGCGGCTACCGAAGCACAGATACGCAGTATTTT
>.|TRBJ2-1|TRBV12-3/TRBV12-4|TRBD2
CASRGLAANEQFF
TGTGCCAGCAGAGGACTAGCTGCGAATGAGCAGTTCTTC
>.|TRBJ2-5|TRBV15|TRBD1
CATSRDRQGGDAQYF
TGTGCCACCAGCAGAGATAGACAGGGGGGGGATGCCCAGTACTTC
>.|TRBJ1-4|TRBV25-1|.
CASSTTSGTGSSKLFF
TGTGCCAGCAGTACCACTTCCGGGACGGGGAGTTCGAAACTGTTTTTT
>few|TRBJ2-3|TRBV5-5|.
CASRVGGSDTQYF
TGTGCCAGCAGGGTGGGGGGCTCAGATACGCAGTATTTT
>.|TRBJ2-3|TRBV29-1|.
CSVGEQGGPTDTQYF
TGCAGCGTTGGGGAGCAGGGTGGCCCCACAGATACGCAGTATTTT
>.|TRBJ2-5|TRBV9|.
CASSGEDDEQFFDF
.
>.|TRBJ2-5|TRBV7-9|.
CASSFLCKETQYF
TGTGCCAGCAGCTTTCTGTGCAAAGAGACGCAGTACTTC
>.|TRBJ1-2|TRBV25-1|.
CASSSLTGRRHGYTF
TGTGCCAGCAGTTCCCTAACAGGGAGGCGACATGGCTACACCTTC
>.|TRBJ2-3|TRBV11-2|.
CASSPSHRVTDTQYF
TGTGCCAGCAGCCCTTCCCACAGGGTAACAGATACGCAGTATTTT
>.|TRBJ1-6|TRBV20-1|.
CSARDKGGRDNSPLHF
TGCAGTGCTAGAGATAAGGGGGGGCGAGATAATTCACCCCTCCACTTT
>.|TRBJ2-3|TRBV19|TRBD2
CASSIASGPYNQYF
TGTGCCAGTAGTATAGCTAGCGGTCCCTACAATCAGTATTTC
>.|TRBJ2-3|TRBV20-1|TRBD1
CSASDRAFGYTQYF
TGCAGTGCTAGCGACAGGGCATTCGGGTATACGCAGTATTTT
>.|TRBJ1-1|TRBV14|.
CASSQATYPTEAFF
TGTGCCAGCAGCCAAGCTACGTATCCCACTGAAGCTTTCTTT
>.|TRBJ2-7|TRBV19|.
CASSTGSPYEQYF
TGTGCCAGTTCCACAGGGTCCCCCTACGAGCAGTACTTC
>few|TRBJ2-3|TRBV7-6|.
CASSLAGGANEQFF
TGTGCCAGCAGCTTAGCGGGGGGGGCCAATGAGCAGTTTTTT
>.|TRBJ2-1|TRBV7-8|TRBD2
CASSQAGGNDKQEQFF
TGTGCCAGCAGCCAAGCGGGAGGTAACGATAAGCAGGAGCAGTTCTTC
>.|TRBJ1-4|TRBV7-3|TRBD1
CASSSTHRGRRAKLFF
TGTGCCAGCAGCTCAACCCACAGGGGGCGCAGGGCAAAGCTGTTTTTT
>.|TRBJ1-1|TRBV7-6|.
CASSLGRAGNADTFF
TGTGCCAGCAGCTTAGGGAGGGCCGGGAACGCGGACACTTTCTTT
>.|TRBJ2-5|TRBV20-1|.
CSARLGPRDAQYF
TGCAGTGCTAGACTAGGGCCTAGGGACGCCCAGTACTTC
>.|TRBJ1-5|TRBV9|.
CASSVDVARNKQQHF
TGTGCCAGCAGCGTAGATGTCGCGAGAAACAAGCAGCAGCATTTT
>.|TRBJ1-5|TRBV7-6|.
CASSVAWSNPPQHF
TGTGCCAGCAGTGTAGCGTGGAGCAATCCGCCCCAGCATTTT
>.|TRBJ2-3|TRBV7-8|.
CASSLWGGTDTQYF
TGTGCCAGCAGCTTGTGGGGGGGCACAGATACGCAGTATTTT
>many|TRBJ2-1|TRBV27|TRBD2
CASSGTSGYNEQFF
TGTGCCAGCAGTGGGACTAGCGGCTACAATGAGCAGTTCTTC
>.|TRBJ1-2|TRBV2|.
CASGEGGADTQNF
TGTGCCAGCGGGGAAGGCGGCGCAGATACGCAGAACTTT
>.|TRBJ2-7|TRBV9|.
CASSVGGLNTEHYF
TGTGCCAGCAGCGTAGGGGGCCTTAACACTGAACATTACTTC
>.|TRBJ2-1|TRBV13|.
CASSLGVTGGQLF
TGTGCCAGCAGCTTAGGGGTTACGGGTGGACAGCTCTTC
>once|TRBJ2-5|TRBV25-1|.
CASSASWDGKETQYF
TGTGCCAGCAGTGCCTCCTGGGACGGAAAAGAGACCCAGTACTTC
>.|TRBJ1-2|TRBV7-9|.
CASSLGGGYRYNYTF
TGTGCCAGCAGCTTAGGGGGAGGCTACAGGTATAACTACACCTTC
>.|TRBJ1-4|TRBV7-2|.
CASSIPGSPTGNTNEKLFF
TGTGCCAGCAGTATTCCAGGGTCCCCTACGGGCAATACTAATGAAAAACTGTTTTTT
>.|TRBJ2-7|TRBV7-9|.
CAGEGGRETQYF
TGTGCCGGAGAGGGGGGCAGGGAGACGCAGTACTTC
>few|TRBJ2-7|TRBV9|.
CASSVGQEPYEQYF
TGTGCCAGCAGCGTAGGACAGGAGCCCTACGAGCAGTACTTC